One and the same sample provided the 22 T cell receptor beta chains below, sequenced in a study of T cell responses to AZD1222 COVID-19 vaccine. Sequencing used immunoSEQ multiplex PCR; TCRdb keeps in-frame clones, though not all of them. The sample lists fewer than 200,000 clones; 90% were seen once. The sequencing here drew on peripheral blood, taken on day 0 of AZD1222 vaccination. These receptors were collected from an adult in good health.

V usage is TRBV28 and J usage is TRBJ1-5; D is undetermined. Between the trimmed V and J ends, which lost 6 bases and 9 bases, there was a span of 18 bases. The germline CDR1 and CDR2 sequences are MDHEN and SYDVKM. This CDR3 contains 14 residues. The CDR3 region has the DNA TGTGCCAGCAGATCCGTTGTAGATTTCGGGCCCCAGCATTTT. Residues: CASRSVVDFGPQHF.

This sequence joins TRBV7-9 and TRBJ2-2; TRBD2 agrees at 14 bases. The trim removed 3 bases at V and 4 bases at J, leaving 1 base unmatched. The CDR3 totals 16 residues. The V gene's germline CDR1 is SEHNR and CDR2 FQNEAQ (reference sequence). Written as DNA, the CDR3 is TGTGCCAGCAGCTTCGGGACTAGCGGGAGCACCGGGGAGCTGTTTTTT. As protein: CASSFGTSGSTGELFF.

The rearrangement uses TRBV7-2 and TRBJ2-7; 7 positions agree with TRBD1. Germline values: CDR1 SGHTA, CDR2 FQGNSA. The CDR3 spans 13 residues. Trimming took 5 bases from V and 2 from J; bases not matched to a gene: 3. Here the CDR3 DNA reads TGTGCCAGCAGCCGGACAGGTCCCTACGAGCAGTACTTC. This codes for CASSRTGPYEQYF.

This clone has a single count. The genes are TRBV11-3 and TRBJ2-5; 7 bases are a match to TRBD2. V dropped 5 bases and J dropped 4; count of bases not matched to a gene: 13. This CDR3 has 16 amino acids. Germline V gives CDR1 SGHNT, CDR2 YENEEA. The CDR3 loop is CASSPESWGGSETQYF. DNA of the CDR3: TGTGCCAGCAGCCCAGAGTCCTGGGGGGGGTCAGAGACCCAGTACTTC.

The V gene is TRBV28, the J gene TRBJ1-2, with D perhaps matching TRBD1 (6 bases). Germline V gene data show CDR1 as MDHEN and CDR2 as SYDVKM. The CDR3 sequence is 16 residues long. V was trimmed by 1 base and J by 3 bases, leaving 15 bases between them. For the CDR3, the DNA is TGTGCCAGCAGTTTATCGGTAAGACAGGAAGACTATGGCTACACCTTC. Residues: CASSLSVRQEDYGYTF.

This sequence joins TRBV7-9 and TRBJ1-2, with D tentatively TRBD1 (5 bases). Looked up from germline, CDR1 is SEHNR and CDR2 is FQNEAQ (reference sequence). The CDR3 contains 13 residues. The V end lost 2 bases, the J end lost 8 bases, and 12 bases lay between the germline ends. CDR3 in amino acids: CASSLTMGQGYTF. The CDR3 DNA sequence: TGTGCCAGCAGCTTAACGATGGGGCAGGGCTACACCTTC.

This sequence joins TRBV18 and TRBJ1-1; 9 bases line up with TRBD1. CDR3 length: 15 residues. V gave up 1 base and J gave up 7 bases; unmatched junction bases: 7. The germline gives CDR1 KGHSH, CDR2 LQKENI. In nucleotides, the CDR3 is TGTGCCAGCTCACCACGACCGGGACAGGGAATTGAAGCTTTCTTT. This sequence encodes CASSPRPGQGIEAFF.

The V and J genes are TRBV7-3 and TRBJ1-3; 8 positions match TRBD1. The ends lost 5 bases at V and 0 bases at J; junction bases unmatched: 6. Germline-derived CDR1 and CDR2 are SGHTA and FQGTGA. The CDR3 sequence is 16 residues long. The CDR3 sequence is CASSPGQGISGNTIYF. In nucleotides, the CDR3 is TGTGCCAGCAGCCCTGGACAGGGAATCTCTGGAAACACCATATATTTT.

The V gene is TRBV7-6, the J gene TRBJ2-7; D gene ambiguous. The CDR3 runs to 13 residues. The V end lost 5 bases, the J end lost 2 bases, and 10 bases lay between the germline ends. Per germline, CDR1 SGHVS and CDR2 FNYEAQ. This chain's CDR3 is CASSLETPYEQYF. The CDR3, as DNA: TGTGCCAGCAGCCTGGAGACTCCCTACGAGCAGTACTTC.

The genes are TRBV6-6 and TRBJ2-3, with 9 nucleotides matching TRBD1. The CDR3 has 17 amino acids. Germline loops: CDR1 MNHNY, CDR2 SVGAGI (reference sequence). Trimming removed 5 bases from V and 0 bases from J; junction bases left unmatched: 9. In DNA form, the CDR3 reads TGTGCCAGCAGTCTGTCCGGGACAGGGTCTAGCACAGATACGCAGTATTTT. Translated: CASSLSGTGSSTDTQYF.

The chain couples TRBV5-6 to TRBJ2-5, with 11 bases that match TRBD2. Germline values: CDR1 SGHDT, CDR2 YYEEEE. This CDR3 has 14 amino acids. J lost 4 bases, V lost 7 bases, and 6 bases had no gene match. The CDR3 bases are TGTGCCAGCGGGATTGGGACTAGCGGAGAGACCCAGTACTTC. The encoded protein is CASGIGTSGETQYF. Full variable domain (remainder filled in from reference TRBV5-6 and TRBJ2-5): DAGVTQSPTHLIKTRGQQVTLRCSPKSGHDTVSWYQQALGQGPQFIFQYYEEEERQRGNFPDRFSGHQFPNYSSELNVNALLLGDSALYLCASGIGTSGETQYFGPGTRLLVL.

V and J are TRBV6-6 and TRBJ1-2; 10 nucleotides match TRBD1. The CDR3 consists of 15 residues. Per the germline V gene, CDR1 is MNHNY and CDR2 is SVGAGI (reference sequence). Germline trimming cut 2 bases from V and 6 bases from J; bases unmatched to any gene: 6. CDR3 coding DNA: TGTGCCAGCAGTTACAGGGACAGGGGCGGGCATGGCTACACCTTC. Translation gives CASSYRDRGGHGYTF.

The chain recombines TRBV9 with TRBJ2-3; 11 bases align to TRBD2. The ends lost 5 bases at V and 0 bases at J; junction bases unmatched: 5. The V gene's germline CDR1 is SGDLS and CDR2 YYNGEE. The length of the CDR3 is 16 residues. CDR3 region: CASSRTSGYSTDTQYF. The CDR3 DNA reads TGTGCCAGCAGTCGGACTAGCGGGTATAGCACAGATACGCAGTATTTT.

J is TRBJ2-3 and V is TRBV27; TRBD1 is a possible D gene (6 bases). Trimming cost V 2 bases and J 4 bases, with 10 bases left between them. The germline CDR1 and CDR2 sequences are MNHEY and SMNVEV (reference sequence). The CDR3 consists of 14 residues. CDR3 DNA sequence: TGTGCCAGCAGTTTACCCTGGGGGCCAGATACGCAGTATTTT. This encodes CASSLPWGPDTQYF.

V is TRBV5-1 and J is TRBJ1-1, with D perhaps matching TRBD1 (6 bases). CDR1 SGHRS and CDR2 YFSETQ come from the germline V gene. CDR3 length equals 17 residues. V was clipped by 0 bases and J by 0 bases, with 15 bases between them. CDR3 residues: CASSLGGQRLMNTEAFF. The CDR3 DNA is TGCGCCAGCAGCTTGGGTGGACAGCGACTCATGAACACTGAAGCTTTCTTT.

This clone has just one count. V usage is TRBV6-6 and J usage is TRBJ1-1; perhaps TRBD1 as D (5 bases). Germline V lookup: CDR1 MNHNY, CDR2 SVGAGI (reference sequence). Trimming took off 8 bases at V and 5 bases at J, with 18 bases between the two ends. The length of the CDR3 is 14 residues. CDR3 bases: TGTGCCAGCGGACCTGGAGGGGCGCAGACTGAAGCTTTCTTT. Its translation: CASGPGGAQTEAFF.

V usage is TRBV4-2 and J usage is TRBJ2-4; D gene ambiguous. There are 14 residues in the CDR3. Germline-derived CDR1 and CDR2 are LGHNA and YNFKEQ. V lost 0 bases to trimming and J lost 5 bases, with 8 bases between them. The CDR3 region is CASSQDWIENIQYF. The CDR3 bases are TGTGCCAGCAGCCAAGATTGGATTGAAAACATTCAGTACTTC.

CDR3 DNA: TGTGCCAGAGTTTTGAGGCCGGGACAGGGGAGTGTATGGTACGAGCAGTACTTC. Translated: CARVLRPGQGSVWYEQYF. This chain joins TRBV3-1 (or the pseudogene TRBV3-2) and TRBJ2-7; TRBD1 aligns across 10 bases. This CDR3 spans 18 amino acids. With 9 bases clipped from V and 4 bases from J, the junction kept 21 bases outside the gene matches. CDR1 and CDR2 (germline): LGHDT, YNNKEL (reference sequence).

This chain joins TRBV2 and TRBJ1-2, with D possibly being TRBD1 (6 bases). Per germline, CDR1 SNHLY and CDR2 FYNNEI. V was cut by 2 bases and J by 7 bases, with 14 bases left in between. The CDR3 loop spans 14 amino acids. The CDR3 loop is CASSESAYRVGYTF. CDR3 nucleotides: TGTGCCAGCAGTGAATCGGCCTACAGGGTTGGCTACACCTTC.

The CDR3 DNA is TGTGCCACCAACCGGGACCCAGCAGATACGCAGTATTTT. Its translation: CATNRDPADTQYF. The chain joins TRBV24-1 to TRBJ2-3; the D call may be TRBD1 or TRBD2 (5 bases each). Germline CDR1 reads KGHDR; CDR2 reads SFDVKD. V was pared by 8 bases and J by 4 bases, with 12 bases between. This CDR3 has 13 residues.

This chain connects TRBV28 to TRBJ1-6; D unresolved. Germline assignment: CDR1 MDHEN and CDR2 SYDVKM. The V end was cut by 3 bases, the J end by 6 bases, with 6 bases between. The CDR3 spans 13 residues. DNA of the CDR3: TGTGCCAGCAGTTTCGACCTTAATTCACCCCTCCACTTT. It is translated as CASSFDLNSPLHF.

This clone has only a few counts. This chain joins TRBV2 and TRBJ2-7; no clear D gene. The CDR3 has 12 residues. Germline loops: CDR1 SNHLY, CDR2 FYNNEI. V was pared by 6 bases and J by 4 bases, with 10 bases between. CDR3: CASRPDQYEQYF. Written as DNA, the CDR3 is TGTGCCAGCAGACCCGACCAGTACGAGCAGTACTTC. The whole variable domain, remainder taken from reference TRBV2 and TRBJ2-7, is EPEVTQTPSHQVTQMGQEVILRCVPISNHLYFYWYRQILGQKVEFLVSFYNNEISEKSEIFDDQFSVERPDGSNFTLKIRSTKLEDSAMYFCASRPDQYEQYFGPGTRLTVT.